This is a list of T cell receptor beta chains from one sample in a study of low-dose radiotherapy and immunotherapy resistance in tumors. From the reads, TCRdb called clonotypes with MiXCR, one entry per CDR3 protein. The data hold roughly 50,000 distinct CDR3 sequences, with 33% observed a single time. The sample was PBMCs, taken after low-dose radiotherapy plus immunotherapy. Source of these receptors: a male donor with rectosigmoid adenocarcinoma. Both conserved end residues are part of each CDR3. D genes are given only for firm matches. Part of the rows lack a size; the others show once, few, many or a class for expanded clones.

V gene: TRBV5-1
D gene: TRBD1
J gene: TRBJ1-2
clone size: few
CDR3 protein: CASSRDRGQEGYTF
CDR3 DNA: TGCGCCAGCAGCCGAGACAGGGGTCAGGAAGGCTACACCTTC

V gene: TRBV3-1
D gene: NA
J gene: TRBJ1-1
clone size: many
CDR3 protein: CASSQVDSEAFF
CDR3 DNA: TGTGCCAGCAGCCAGGTCGACAGTGAAGCTTTCTTT

V gene: TRBV28
D gene: NA
J gene: TRBJ2-1
clone size: many
CDR3 protein: CASSLSGTIWANEQFF
CDR3 DNA: TGTGCCAGCAGTTTATCCGGGACCATCTGGGCCAATGAGCAGTTCTTC

V gene: TRBV29-1
D gene: TRBD1
J gene: TRBJ2-1
clone size: few
CDR3 protein: CSVEGDRDYNEQFF
CDR3 DNA: TGCAGCGTTGAAGGGGACAGAGATTACAATGAGCAGTTCTTC

V gene: TRBV3-1
D gene: TRBD2
J gene: TRBJ2-5
clone size: NA
CDR3 protein: CASSPGGTSKAQYF
CDR3 DNA: TGTGCCAGCAGCCCGGGCGGGACTAGTAAGGCCCAGTACTTC

V gene: TRBV6-2/TRBV6-3
D gene: NA
J gene: TRBJ2-3
clone size: NA
CDR3 protein: CASSDTRGDTQYF
CDR3 DNA: TGTGCCAGCAGTGATACCCGGGGGGATACGCAGTATTTT

V gene: TRBV27
D gene: NA
J gene: TRBJ1-2
clone size: many
CDR3 protein: CASRRGGEGNYGYTF
CDR3 DNA: TGTGCCAGCAGACGAGGGGGAGAAGGGAACTATGGCTACACCTTC

V gene: TRBV6-2/TRBV6-3
D gene: TRBD2
J gene: TRBJ2-5
clone size: many
CDR3 protein: CASSYEDGPGGGETQYF
CDR3 DNA: TGTGCCAGCAGTTACGAAGATGGCCCGGGCGGGGGAGAGACCCAGTACTTC

V gene: TRBV13
D gene: NA
J gene: TRBJ2-5
clone size: once
CDR3 protein: CASSTHRAGETQYF
CDR3 DNA: TGTGCCAGCAGCACCCACAGGGCCGGGGAGACCCAGTACTTC

V gene: TRBV12-3/TRBV12-4
D gene: NA
J gene: TRBJ2-2
clone size: few
CDR3 protein: CASRAWRSGTGELFFF
CDR3 DNA: NA

V gene: TRBV27
D gene: NA
J gene: TRBJ1-6
clone size: few
CDR3 protein: CASNRRGGSSYNSPLHF
CDR3 DNA: TGTGCCAGCAATCGACGAGGAGGCAGCTCCTATAATTCACCCCTCCACTTT

V gene: TRBV20-1
D gene: NA
J gene: TRBJ1-2
clone size: many
CDR3 protein: CSARALTGPNYGYTF
CDR3 DNA: TGCAGTGCTAGAGCCCTGACGGGCCCTAACTATGGCTACACCTTC

V gene: TRBV4-2
D gene: TRBD2
J gene: TRBJ2-2
clone size: many
CDR3 protein: CASSETSGANTGELFF
CDR3 DNA: TGTGCCAGCAGCGAGACTAGCGGGGCGAACACCGGGGAGCTGTTTTTT

V gene: TRBV29-1
D gene: TRBD2
J gene: TRBJ2-1
clone size: many
CDR3 protein: CSVPTSGTYNEQFF
CDR3 DNA: TGCAGCGTTCCGACTAGCGGAACCTACAATGAGCAGTTCTTC

V gene: TRBV5-1
D gene: NA
J gene: TRBJ2-3
clone size: many
CDR3 protein: CASSAAGTGFPDTQYF
CDR3 DNA: TGCGCCAGCAGCGCGGCCGGCACAGGGTTCCCAGATACGCAGTATTTT

V gene: TRBV7-2
D gene: TRBD1
J gene: TRBJ2-4
clone size: many
CDR3 protein: CASSSGTVGNIQYF
CDR3 DNA: TGTGCCAGCAGCTCTGGGACAGTGGGGAACATTCAGTACTTC

V gene: TRBV6-6
D gene: TRBD1
J gene: TRBJ2-1
clone size: NA
CDR3 protein: CASSHGGQGEINEQFF
CDR3 DNA: TGTGCCAGCAGCCATGGCGGACAGGGGGAGATCAATGAGCAGTTCTTC

V gene: TRBV18
D gene: NA
J gene: TRBJ2-2
clone size: NA
CDR3 protein: CASSPYSGVNTGELFF
CDR3 DNA: TGTGCCAGCTCACCATATTCGGGGGTGAACACCGGGGAGCTGTTTTTT

V gene: TRBV25-1
D gene: NA
J gene: TRBJ2-7
clone size: NA
CDR3 protein: CASSDRAGVPRGSGELYF
CDR3 DNA: TGTGCCAGCAGTGACCGGGCAGGGGTCCCAAGGGGATCCGGGGAGCTGTACTTC

V gene: TRBV5-8
D gene: NA
J gene: TRBJ2-5
clone size: NA
CDR3 protein: CASSSRQFTETQYF
CDR3 DNA: TGTGCCAGTAGCTCCCGACAGTTTACCGAGACCCAGTACTTC

V gene: TRBV9
D gene: TRBD2
J gene: TRBJ2-5
clone size: NA
CDR3 protein: CASSLGTSGGEETQYF
CDR3 DNA: TGTGCCAGCAGCCTCGGGACTAGCGGGGGAGAAGAGACCCAGTACTTC

V gene: TRBV20-1
D gene: TRBD2
J gene: TRBJ2-7
clone size: many
CDR3 protein: CSARLPGGGYEQYF
CDR3 DNA: TGCAGTGCTAGACTCCCGGGAGGCGGTTACGAGCAGTACTTC

V gene: TRBV6-2/TRBV6-3
D gene: NA
J gene: TRBJ2-7
clone size: many
CDR3 protein: CASSSYDSTDYEQYF
CDR3 DNA: TGTGCCAGCAGTAGTTATGACTCGACAGACTACGAGCAGTACTTC

V gene: TRBV5-1
D gene: NA
J gene: TRBJ2-2
clone size: many
CDR3 protein: CASRPGLPNTGELFF
CDR3 DNA: TGCGCCAGCAGACCCGGACTCCCGAACACCGGGGAGCTGTTTTTT

V gene: TRBV19
D gene: NA
J gene: TRBJ1-3
clone size: many
CDR3 protein: CASSRQGKDGNTIYF
CDR3 DNA: TGTGCCAGTAGTCGGCAGGGGAAGGATGGAAACACCATATATTTT

V gene: TRBV4-2
D gene: NA
J gene: TRBJ2-1
clone size: many
CDR3 protein: CASSQVNEQFF
CDR3 DNA: TGTGCCAGCAGCCAAGTGAATGAGCAGTTCTTC

V gene: TRBV7-9
D gene: NA
J gene: TRBJ1-6
clone size: NA
CDR3 protein: CASSLLVNSPLHF
CDR3 DNA: TGTGCCAGCAGCCTTTTAGTTAATTCACCCCTCCACTTT

V gene: TRBV19
D gene: NA
J gene: TRBJ1-5
clone size: NA
CDR3 protein: CASSRIRGDQPQHF
CDR3 DNA: TGTGCCAGTAGTAGAATTCGAGGGGATCAGCCCCAGCATTTT